This TCR beta chain was recovered during a study of blood T cell repertoires in COVID-19. In the study overall: Acute and convalescent COVID-19 specimens originated in the United States, Italy and Spain. In each case, the material was cDNA or gDNA derived from T cells, B-cell-depleted T cells, or PBMCs.

V dropped 3 bases and J dropped 7 bases, with 10 bases sitting between them. The CDR3 is 14 amino acids. Per the germline V gene, CDR1 is LGHDT and CDR2 is YNNKEL (reference sequence). Per the authors' pipeline: The assay estimated nucleated cells by amplifying reference gene primers. Some clones are missing from TCRdb's copy, which holds only in-frame ones; the method was immunoSEQ multiplex PCR. D and trimming were read from the DNA, whereas the V and J calls and clone size are those reported in that table. The sample lists around 59,000 clones; about four fifths were seen once. This sequence was found in a woman older than 75 with active or convalescent COVID-19. The chain links TRBV3-1 (or the pseudogene TRBV3-2) to TRBJ1-6, with D unclear. The specimen was peripheral blood. The CDR3 is CASSQGVDNSPLHF. The CDR3 bases are TGTGCCAGCAGCCAGGGAGTGGACAATTCACCCCTCCACTTT.